Below, 9 T cell receptor beta chains from the same sample are listed, as sequenced in a study of blood T cell repertoires in COVID-19. Repertoires were generated with immunoSEQ multiplex PCR, while TCRdb's copy carries only in-frame clones and drops some. The sample includes about 280,000 clones, about nine tenths seen only once; the top ten take roughly 10%. The sequenced sample was peripheral blood. The origin of the receptors is a woman aged 25 to 39 with COVID-19, enrolled during active disease.

The rearrangement joins TRBV7-9 to TRBJ1-1; D unclear. Looked up from germline, CDR1 is SEHNR and CDR2 is FQNEAQ (reference sequence). The length of the CDR3 is 14 residues. V was cut by 5 bases and J by 4 bases, with 14 bases left in between. The CDR3 region has the DNA TGTGCCAGCAGCCCCAATGCCGGAGGCACTGAAGCTTTCTTT. It yields the protein CASSPNAGGTEAFF.

CDR3 amino acids: CASSLAGGSMTDTQYF. The CDR3 DNA reads TGTGCCAGCAGCTTAGCTGGCGGGAGTATGACAGATACGCAGTATTTT. The rearrangement joins TRBV7-2 to TRBJ2-3, with TRBD2 identical over 7 bases. This CDR3 is 16 amino acids long. J gave up 3 bases and V 0 bases, and 6 bases lay outside the gene matches. Germline CDR1 SGHTA, CDR2 FQGNSA. Full variable domain (outside the CDR3, taken from reference TRBV7-2 and TRBJ2-3): GAGVSQSPSNKVTEKGKDVELRCDPISGHTALYWYRQSLGQGLEFLIYFQGNSAPDKSGLPSDRFSAERTGGSVSTLTIQRTQQEDSAVYLCASSLAGGSMTDTQYFGPGTRLTVL.

The chain links TRBV27 to TRBJ2-1, with TRBD1 identical over 8 bases. Trimming at V came to 6 bases and at J to 7 bases, leaving 14 bases not matched to a gene. Per the germline V gene, CDR1 is MNHEY and CDR2 is SMNVEV (reference sequence). CDR3 length equals 16 residues. CDR3 DNA: TGTGCCAGCAGAACACCAGGGGGCGGAATTAAAAATGAGCAGTTCTTC. This gives the protein CASRTPGGGIKNEQFF.

This chain joins TRBV9 and TRBJ2-3; 16 positions match TRBD2. V shed 6 bases and J 3 bases; nucleotides not matched to a gene: 10. This CDR3 is built from 18 residues. The germline V gene encodes CDR1 SGDLS and CDR2 YYNGEE. The CDR3 DNA is TGTGCCAGCACCGCACCGGGACTAGCGGGAGGGTCAACAGATACGCAGTATTTT. Its protein is CASTAPGLAGGSTDTQYF.

The rearrangement links TRBV19 to TRBJ2-7, with 8 bases fitting TRBD1. The germline V gene encodes CDR1 LNHDA and CDR2 SQIVND (reference sequence). The CDR3 length is 15 residues. V trimming: 6 bases; J trimming: 0 bases; junction bases outside the gene matches: 7. CDR3 DNA: TGTGCCAGTAGCAACCAGGGGGCAAGCTCCTACGAGCAGTACTTC. Protein: CASSNQGASSYEQYF.

In its sample, this clone was seen once. The chain joins TRBV6-5 to TRBJ1-1; D is perhaps TRBD1 (5 bases). Trimming left V 8 bases short and J 8 bases short, with 21 bases between. This CDR3 is built from 14 residues. Germline loops: CDR1 MNHEY, CDR2 SVGAGI. CDR3 residues: CASRKGAGLREAFF. CDR3 DNA: TGTGCCAGCCGAAAGGGCGCAGGGCTCCGGGAAGCTTTCTTT.

CDR3 in amino acids: CASSLVGVVNQPQHF. In DNA form, the CDR3 reads TGTGCCAGCAGTTTAGTAGGGGTGGTCAATCAGCCCCAGCATTTT. V usage is TRBV28 and J usage is TRBJ1-5; weak D call: TRBD1 (5 bases). In germline, CDR1 is MDHEN, CDR2 SYDVKM. With 2 bases removed from V and 3 bases from J, the gap between germline ends came to 11 bases. CDR3 length: 15 residues.

The rearrangement joins TRBV9 to TRBJ2-1; tentative D call: TRBD1 (5 bases). Germline-derived CDR1 and CDR2 are SGDLS and YYNGEE. V lost 0 bases and J 5 bases, leaving 12 bases between the germline ends. CDR3 length: 15 residues. CDR3 sequence (DNA): TGTGCCAGCAGCGTAGATTACAGGATTAACAATGAGCAGTTCTTC. It translates to CASSVDYRINNEQFF.

This chain uses TRBV5-1 with TRBJ2-2, with D perhaps TRBD2 (6 bases). V lost 0 bases and J lost 5, with 14 bases in between. The CDR3 totals 16 residues. Per germline, CDR1 SGHRS and CDR2 YFSETQ. DNA of the CDR3: TGCGCCAGCAGCTTGGCCGCGGGGCGCGGGACCGGGGAGCTGTTTTTT. It yields the protein CASSLAAGRGTGELFF.